This T cell receptor beta chain was captured by sequencing in a study of CD4 T cells in relation to SARS-CoV-2 and coronaviruses (dated by TCRdb to the early 2020s). A note on the overall study: The ViraFEST assay cultured PBMCs with antigen for around nine days, then sequenced TCR beta CDR3s to find antigen-specific clonal expansions. The full convalescent cohort of about a dozen patients had a median age of about 38 years, ranging from roughly 20 to 80 years. Of the roughly twelve convalescent patients, 8 were male and 4 were female, and two of the subjects were Hispanic. Using patient-derived lymphoblastoid cell lines, the shared crossreactive spike epitopes were mapped to their HLA restriction. Memory CD4+ T cell crossreactivity between SARS-CoV-2 and common cold coronavirus spike proteins was assessed at the TCR clonotype level in the study. The Adaptive Biotechnologies TCR-sequencing kit was used to sequence samples from a few pre-COVID donors and the naive versus memory experiments, whereas other data were Illumina-based. A different, Illumina-based TCR-beta assay was used to sequence expansion assays from other donors in the study.

DNA from CEF-cultured naive and memory CD4+ T cells underwent immunoSEQ TCR-beta sequencing at survey level. As for how the authors treated the data: Preprocessing removed nonproductive sequences and CDR3s not starting with C, not ending with F or W, or shorter than 7 amino acids. The MANAFEST web app identified antigen-specific clonotypes based on expansion compared with the reference and other culture wells. A clone was considered positive if significant expansion relative to the reference culture was observed in 2 of 3 replicate wells at an FDR below 0.05. For a clone to be considered positive, significant expansion relative to all other tandem wells and an odds ratio above 5 were also required. Cultured and uncultured naive and memory CD4+ repertoires were searched for previously identified spike- and CEF-reactive CDR3s. After three terminal residues were trimmed from each end, CDR3 homology was quantified as pairwise Levenshtein distance using the stringdist R package. TCRdb re-hosts the immuneACCESS table, in-frame sequences only. Its copies lack some clones; in the studies checked, an unresolved V gene accounts for under half of them, and the cause for the rest is not known. That table supplies the V and J calls and clone size; D and trimming were determined from the DNA. Present in this sample are about 34,000 clones, roughly 82% of which were seen just once. The ten largest clones take up 3% to 4% of the sample.

The investigation overall reported the following: The study was constrained by small numbers of patients and of tested TCRs. Compared with monoreactive clones, crossreactive clones had significantly weaker SARS-CoV-2-driven expansion, a result consistent with antigenic imprinting. Sequencing naive versus memory cells indicated that the assay picks up memory recall responses, not primary responses primed during culture. In about 60% of donors, memory CD4+ clonotypes turned up that crossrecognized SARS-CoV-2 and at least one common cold coronavirus spike. Because no donor provided both pre-pandemic and post-infection samples, tracing the source of pre-existing responses was limited. Since the crossreactivity analysis centred on spike protein, crossreactivity against other viral proteins was not assessed.

With regard to this clone: Its binding antigen is unknown. Base-call qualities are not available, and no considerably larger clone is one nucleotide away.

Naive and memory CD4+ T cells were separated from cryopreserved PBMCs by first enriching for CD4 and then performing EasySep naive CD4+ T cell enrichment. For about eleven days, sorted naive or memory CD4+ T cells (over 9 x 10^4) were cultured at a 1:1 ratio with T cell-depleted PBMCs and CEF peptides. In general, triplicate replicate wells were used for every peptide culture condition. PBMCs were isolated from leukapheresis product or whole blood by Ficoll-Paque PLUS gradient centrifugation. The PBMCs went either fresh into the expansion assay or into cryopreservation at -140 degrees C. The QIAamp Micro DNA Kit was used to extract genomic DNA from the CD4+ T cells. The sample taken for sequencing was memory CD4+ T cells from PBMCs, cultured in vitro. The sample's cell subset or site, from its label and the paper: memory (non-naive) CD4+ T cells. The sequence was collected from an adult with COVID-19.

CDR3 reads: CAGTGEGSYEQYF. Read as DNA, the sequence is TGTGCCGGGACAGGGGAAGGATCCTACGAGCAGTACTTC. The rearrangement combines TRBV30 with TRBJ2-7, with 10 junctional bases fitting TRBD1. The V end gives up 8 bases and the J end 1 base, leaving 5 bases in the junction not matched to a gene. From cysteine to phenylalanine, the CDR3 is 13 amino acids long. CDR3 DNA is the only sequence kept; it has 39 bases, read in frame from the first base. CDR1 and CDR2, per the germline V gene (reference sequence), are GTSNPN and SVGIG.